This TCR beta chain was captured in a study of blood T cell repertoires in COVID-19. Study at large: T cells, B-cell-depleted T cells, or PBMCs supplied cDNA or gDNA.

The repertoire was sequenced with immunoSEQ multiplex PCR; TCRdb's copy has only in-frame clones and lacks some. The table has some 11,000 clones, approximately 84% seen once. The CDR3 has 15 amino acids. The junction had 10 bases not matched to a gene; V was cut back by 6 bases and J by 5 bases. Germline CDR1 LGHDT, CDR2 YNNKEL (reference sequence). Specimen: peripheral blood. The J gene is TRBJ2-1, the V gene TRBV3-1 (or the pseudogene TRBV3-2); 7 positions agree with TRBD2. This receptor was obtained from a man in his fifties with active COVID-19. The CDR3 bases are TGTGCCAGCAGGACTGTAGCGGGTCCCGACAATGAGCAGTTCTTC. It encodes CASRTVAGPDNEQFF.